This TCR beta chain was observed in a study of cytomegalovirus exposure and HLA in healthy donors. Clones were read by immunoSEQ multiplex PCR, and TCRdb kept only the in-frame ones, dropping some. This sample has approximately 150,000 clones, with just under 90% found just once. CDR3 size: 15 residues. Germline-derived CDR1 and CDR2 are SGHRS and YFSETQ. V dropped 4 bases and J dropped 3; count of bases not matched to a gene: 9. Whole-study findings and limits: For cytomegalovirus status, the classifier reportedly gave diagnoses with high specificity and sensitivity.

A word on this clone: Antigen: not known.

The V and J genes are TRBV5-1 and TRBJ2-7; 8 positions match TRBD1. This receptor was identified in a woman in her 30s in good health and CMV-seronegative. Material for sequencing was PBMCs. DNA for the CDR3: TGCGCCAGCAGCCTGGGCGCAGGGGGCGTCTACGAGCAGTACTTC. Encoded protein: CASSLGAGGVYEQYF.